The clone carrying this T cell receptor (beta chain) was seen only a few times. The data belong to a study of cytomegalovirus exposure and HLA in healthy donors. The germline V gene has CDR1 SGHDT and CDR2 YYEEEE. The CDR3 runs to 14 residues. The V end was cut by 0 bases, the J end by 5 bases, with 11 bases between. The study ran its PCR with 60 Vbeta and 13 Jbeta primers. Sequencing was performed with immunoSEQ multiplex PCR; in TCRdb, only in-frame clones are kept and a portion is missing. The sample has 150,000 to 200,000 clones; around 80% are singletons. The receptor was isolated from a woman between 25 and 40 years old in good health and CMV-seropositive. The V and J genes are TRBV5-6 and TRBJ1-1; D may be TRBD1 (5 bases). Sequenced material: PBMCs. CDR3 amino acids: CASSLGQGGTEAFF. The CDR3 region has the DNA TGTGCCAGCAGCTTGGGTCAGGGAGGGACTGAAGCTTTCTTT.